This T cell receptor (beta chain) was sequenced for a study of shared clonotypes between healthy human individuals. General study points: Having only a few donors restricted how much genetic and exposure-history diversity was captured.

Assay runs were performed at deep level. Roughly 200 ng DNA, tens of thousands of T cell genomes, went into each sorted-subset replicate PCR. This table comes from immunoSEQ multiplex PCR, and its TCRdb copy is limited to in-frame clones, with some not included. The sample has roughly 1.5 million clones, 95% to 99% seen once. V was clipped by 5 bases and J by 9 bases; unmatched bases: 11. Looked up from germline, CDR1 is MDHEN and CDR2 is SYDVKM. This CDR3 is built from 15 residues. Note on this clone: Its antigen is unidentified.

The material sequenced was naive CD4+ T cells sorted from blood. Subset denoted: CD45RA+ positively selected. The sequence was collected from a man aged 25 to 40 in good health. The rearrangement uses TRBV28 and TRBJ2-1; 9 bases align to TRBD2. In DNA form, the CDR3 reads TGTGCCAGCAGTCCGTGGGCTAGCGGGGAAAGTGAGCAGTTCTTC. Residues: CASSPWASGESEQFF.